The 11 T cell receptor beta chains below come from one sample, sequenced in a study of blood T cell repertoires in COVID-19. Measured with immunoSEQ multiplex PCR; TCRdb has only the in-frame clones, and not every one. Here the sample spans approximately 160,000 clones, roughly 90% being singletons. The sample consisted of peripheral blood. The receptor set was obtained from a man aged 55 to 70 with active or convalescent COVID-19.

The chain uses TRBV5-8 and TRBJ2-5, with D uncertain. The germline V gene encodes CDR1 SGHTS and CDR2 YDEGEE. The CDR3 is made up of 12 amino acids. V was trimmed by 4 bases and J by 0 bases, leaving 4 bases between them. The CDR3 loop reads CASSLYQETQYF. CDR3 coding DNA: TGTGCCAGCAGCCTCTACCAAGAGACCCAGTACTTC.

The chain recombines TRBV19 with TRBJ2-4; D possibly corresponds to TRBD1 (6 bases). V shed 3 bases and J shed 6 bases, with 15 bases lying between them. The CDR3 runs 15 residues. CDR1 and CDR2 (germline): LNHDA, SQIVND (reference sequence). CDR3 sequence: CASSILGRGLNIQYF. DNA for the CDR3: TGTGCCAGTAGTATCTTGGGCAGGGGATTAAACATTCAGTACTTC.

This chain joins TRBV5-1 and TRBJ2-7; D gene unclear. Trimming stripped 0 bases from V and 1 base from J, with 11 bases between. The CDR3 covers 15 residues. Per germline, CDR1 SGHRS and CDR2 YFSETQ. As DNA, the CDR3 is TGCGCCAGCAGCTTGGTTGAGGTCGGGTCCTACGAGCAGTACTTC. This gives the protein CASSLVEVGSYEQYF. Filled out from reference TRBV5-1 and TRBJ2-7, the complete variable domain reads KAGVTQTPRYLIKTRGQQVTLSCSPISGHRSVSWYQQTPGQGLQFLFEYFSETQRNKGNFPGRFSGRQFSNSRSEMNVSTLELGDSALYLCASSLVEVGSYEQYFGPGTRLTVT.

This rearrangement joins TRBV3-1 (or the pseudogene TRBV3-2) to TRBJ2-5, with D possibly matching TRBD2 (6 bases). The CDR3 totals 14 residues. Deletions cut 4 bases from V and 8 bases from J, with 17 bases between. Germline CDR1 LGHDT, CDR2 YNNKEL (reference sequence). CDR3 nucleotides: TGTGCCAGCAGCCCCCCCGGGAGCCCCACTACCCAGTACTTC. Amino acid sequence: CASSPPGSPTTQYF.

The chain couples TRBV5-5 to TRBJ2-5; TRBD2 matches at 8 bases. After removal of 2 bases from V and 1 base from J, the junction contained 1 base not matched to a gene. Per germline, CDR1 SGHKS and CDR2 YYEKEE (reference sequence). The CDR3 consists of 14 residues. CDR3 sequence: CASSLLAVQETQYF. The CDR3 DNA sequence: TGTGCCAGCAGCTTACTAGCGGTCCAAGAGACCCAGTACTTC.

The gene calls are TRBV6-5 and TRBJ2-1; D is possibly TRBD2 (6 bases). Germline V gene sequence: CDR1 MNHEY, CDR2 SVGAGI. The CDR3 contains 14 residues. Trimming removed 4 bases at V and 6 bases at J, with 13 bases between. The CDR3 DNA follows: TGTGCCAGCAGTTCAAATGGGGGGTTCAATGAGCAGTTCTTC. Its translation: CASSSNGGFNEQFF.

V and J are TRBV6-5 and TRBJ2-5; D is possibly TRBD2 (6 bases). V was pared by 2 bases and J by 2 bases, with 15 bases between. Germline assignment: CDR1 MNHEY and CDR2 SVGAGI. The CDR3 is 16 residues long. The CDR3 is CASSYGRLDAQETQYF. CDR3 coding DNA: TGTGCCAGCAGTTACGGACGACTAGACGCACAAGAGACCCAGTACTTC.

V and J are TRBV5-4 and TRBJ2-1; the match to TRBD1 covers 8 bases. The CDR3 loop spans 18 amino acids. Losses at the gene ends were 4 bases for V and 0 bases for J; bases not matched to a gene: 12. CDR1 and CDR2 from the germline V gene are SGHNT and YYREEE (reference sequence). The CDR3 DNA reads TGTGCCAGCAGCACCGGGACAGGCGGTCTACGCTCCTACAATGAGCAGTTCTTC. It translates to CASSTGTGGLRSYNEQFF. The full variable domain, in which reference TRBV5-4 and TRBJ2-1 provide the parts outside the CDR3, is ETGVTQSPTHLIKTRGQQVTLRCSSQSGHNTVSWYQQALGQGPQFIFQYYREEENGRGNFPPRFSGLQFPNYSSELNVNALELDDSALYLCASSTGTGGLRSYNEQFFGPGTRLTVL.

This chain uses TRBV5-1 with TRBJ1-6, with D possibly TRBD1 on 6 matching bases. Germline CDR1 reads SGHRS; CDR2 reads YFSETQ. V was trimmed by 3 bases and J by 4 bases, leaving 8 bases between them. This CDR3 has 14 amino acids. CDR3 protein: CASSSGAYNSPLHF. CDR3 sequence (DNA): TGCGCCAGCAGCTCAGGGGCTTATAATTCACCCCTCCACTTT.

This chain joins TRBV7-8 and TRBJ2-1, with TRBD2 identical over 12 bases. Trimming cost V 0 bases and J 0 bases; bases outside gene matches: 6. This CDR3 region has 19 residues. CDR1 is SGHVS and CDR2 is FQNEAQ in the germline V gene. CDR3 protein: CASSLARLAGASSYNEQFF. In DNA, the CDR3 is TGTGCCAGCAGCTTAGCTAGACTAGCGGGGGCCAGCTCCTACAATGAGCAGTTCTTC. Variable domain in full (rest from reference TRBV7-8 and TRBJ2-1): GAGVSQSPRYKVAKRGQDVALRCDPISGHVSLFWYQQALGQGPEFLTYFQNEAQLDKSGLPSDRFFAERPEGSVSTLKIQRTQQEDSAVYLCASSLARLAGASSYNEQFFGPGTRLTVL.

The CDR3 here is CASSWRTVRQETQYF. The CDR3 DNA follows: TGTGCCAGCAGTTGGAGGACAGTAAGACAAGAGACCCAGTACTTC. The chain links TRBV28 to TRBJ2-5, with D possibly matching TRBD1 (6 bases). Germline V gene sequence: CDR1 MDHEN, CDR2 SYDVKM. Trimming took 4 bases from V and 2 from J, leaving 14 bases between them. The CDR3 is 15 residues long. Drawing the rest from reference TRBV28 and TRBJ2-5, the complete variable domain is DVKVTQSSRYLVKRTGEKVFLECVQDMDHENMFWYRQDPGLGLRLIYFSYDVKMKEKGDIPEGYSVSREKKERFSLILESASTNQTSMYLCASSWRTVRQETQYFGPGTRLLVL.